Listed below are T cell receptor beta chains from one sample, sequenced in a study of tumor and adjacent non-tumor tissue in lung cancer. MiXCR, applied by TCRdb to the multiplex PCR reads, yields one record per CDR3 protein. Found here are about 43,000 distinct CDR3 sequences, approximately 61% of them singletons; the top ten hold about 41%. The sequencing input was distant non-tumor lung tissue. All receptors derive from a man between 50 and 59 years old with non-small cell lung cancer. Each CDR3 is given with its conserved first and last residue. D genes are given only for firm matches. Clone size is stated in some rows and not others, as once, few, many or a class when expanded.

-	TRBV5-1	many	TRBJ2-1	CASRRDAGIPRRFF	TGCGCCAGCAGACGGGACGCAGGGATCCCCCGCCGGTTCTTC
-	TRBV29-1	many	TRBJ1-2	CSVAAFNYGYTF	TGCAGCGTTGCGGCGTTTAACTATGGCTACACCTTC
-	TRBV10-2	many	TRBJ2-2	CASSEVVGELFF	TGCGCCAGCAGTGAGGTTGTTGGGGAGCTGTTTTTT
-	TRBV5-1	few	TRBJ2-1	CASSFDVSSSYNEQFF	TGCGCCAGCAGCTTTGACGTGTCGAGCTCCTACAATGAGCAGTTCTTC
-	TRBV5-4	-	TRBJ2-7	CAGSAANGTQEQYF	TGTGCCGGCAGCGCTGCTAACGGGACCCAGGAACAGTACTTC
TRBD1	TRBV5-1	-	TRBJ2-3	CASRGGTGKTDTQYF	TGCGCCAGCAGGGGGGGGACAGGGAAGACAGATACGCAGTATTTT
-	TRBV11-2	-	TRBJ2-7	CASSLGRSDRGSHEQYF	TGTGCCAGCAGCTTAGGGAGATCCGATCGGGGGTCTCACGAGCAGTACTTC
-	TRBV29-1	-	TRBJ2-7	CSVRRDTIYEQYF	TGCAGCGTCCGTCGGGACACGATCTACGAGCAGTACTTC
-	TRBV28	once	TRBJ2-7	CASSLVTYSYEQYF	TGTGCCAGCAGTTTAGTGACCTACTCCTACGAGCAGTACTTC
TRBD2	TRBV30	few	TRBJ2-1	CAWSLLAGTNEQFF	TGTGCCTGGAGTTTACTAGCGGGAACGAATGAGCAGTTCTTC
-	TRBV29-1	-	TRBJ2-5	CSVEQGGEVQYF	TGCAGCGTTGAACAGGGAGGCGAGGTCCAGTACTTC
-	TRBV11-1	-	TRBJ2-1	CASNSGVIEGEEQFF	TGTGCCAGCAACTCAGGAGTGATTGAGGGAGAGGAGCAGTTCTTC